The 2 T cell receptor beta chains below come from one sample, sequenced in a study of PD-1 blockade in classical Hodgkin lymphoma. TCRdb's copy holds only in-frame clones and misses some; the assay was immunoSEQ multiplex PCR. The repertoire holds around 17,000 clones, with approximately 83% as singletons. Time point reported: cycle 4 day 1 (C4D1), after six to seven weeks of nivolumab. Each patient experienced a relapse that followed autologous stem cell transplantation, and brentuximab vedotin exposure varied. Source: peripheral blood mononuclear cells (PBMCs), taken before the fourth cycle of nivolumab. These receptors were collected from a human donor with classical Hodgkin lymphoma.

This clone was detected only a few times. The gene calls are TRBV7-9 and TRBJ1-1, with 7 positions matching TRBD1. V dropped 5 bases and J dropped 0; count of bases not matched to a gene: 3. The CDR3 covers 14 residues. Germline loops: CDR1 SEHNR, CDR2 FQNEAQ (reference sequence). The CDR3 reads CASSTGAMNTEAFF. For the CDR3, the DNA is TGTGCCAGCAGCACAGGGGCTATGAACACTGAAGCTTTCTTT.

This clone was found once. CDR3 in DNA: TGTGCCAGCAGCTTAGCGGGACAGGGGAACTATGGCTACACCTTC. Translated: CASSLAGQGNYGYTF. The chain combines TRBV7-8 with TRBJ1-2, with 10 bases fitting TRBD1. This CDR3 is 15 amino acids long. Germline V gene lookup returns CDR1 SGHVS and CDR2 FQNEAQ. V lost 0 bases, J lost 2 bases, and 0 bases stayed unmatched.